The rows below give T cell receptor beta chains drawn from one sample of a study of tumor-infiltrating lymphocytes in primary liver carcinoma. TCRdb used MiXCR to reprocess the multiplex PCR reads, holding one entry per CDR3 protein. The sample yields approximately 45,000 distinct CDR3 sequences, 75% seen once. The sample taken for sequencing was tumor-adjacent normal liver tissue. Source of these receptors: a woman aged 25 to 39 with primary liver carcinoma and hepatitis B virus infection. Both conserved end residues are part of each CDR3. The D gene is left open where the match is weak. Some rows have no size entry. The others give once, few or many, or a class for an expanded clone.

V,length,D,size,J,CDR3,DNA
TRBV6-2/TRBV6-3,13,.,.,TRBJ1-5,CASSTGATNTQHF,TGTGCCAGCAGCACGGGAGCCACAAATACGCAGCATTTT
TRBV12-3/TRBV12-4,15,.,.,TRBJ2-1,CASSPGTGYYNEHFF,TGTGCCAGCAGCCCCGGGACGGGTTACTACAATGAGCATTTCTTC
TRBV30,14,TRBD2,.,TRBJ2-6,CFHGGDSGANVLTF,TGTTTCCACGGGGGGGACTCTGGGGCCAACGTCCTGACTTTC
TRBV30,14,.,.,TRBJ2-1,CAWRGRSSHNEQFF,TGTGCCTGGAGAGGCCGGAGCTCCCACAATGAGCAGTTCTTC
TRBV10-3,15,.,.,TRBJ1-3,CATEGGDDSGNTKYF,TGTGCCACCGAGGGCGGCGACGACTCTGGAAACACCAAATATTTT
TRBV5-4,12,TRBD2,.,TRBJ2-7,CASSLGLAEQYF,TGTGCCAGCAGCTTGGGACTAGCGGAGCAGTACTTC
TRBV29-1,18,TRBD2,.,TRBJ2-6,CSVQMRPSGTFGSNVMTF,TGCAGCGTGCAAATGCGGCCTAGCGGGACTTTCGGGTCCAACGTCATGACTTTC
TRBV11-2,15,.,.,TRBJ2-1,CASSFRRSSYNEQFF,TGTGCCAGCAGCTTCCGGCGAAGCTCCTACAATGAGCAGTTCTTC
TRBV11-2,15,TRBD1,few,TRBJ2-2,CASSVETGDIGELFF,TGTGCCAGCAGCGTAGAGACAGGGGACATCGGGGAGCTGTTTTTT
TRBV6-1,16,.,.,TRBJ2-3,CACSESKSGGTDTQYF,TGTGCCTGCAGTGAATCCAAGAGCGGAGGCACAGATACGCAGTATTTT
TRBV10-3,14,.,.,TRBJ2-3,CGTAYQASTNTRYF,TGTGGCACCGCCTACCAGGCTAGCACAAATACGCGGTATTTT
TRBV5-6,15,.,.,TRBJ2-2,CVSSLAPRVTGELFF,TGTGTCAGTAGCTTGGCACCAAGAGTCACCGGGGAACTGTTTTTT
TRBV12-3/TRBV12-4,15,.,.,TRBJ2-7,CASIQSGTQGYEQYF,TGTGCCAGCATACAATCCGGTACACAGGGCTACGAGCAGTACTTC
TRBV11-1,17,TRBD2,.,TRBJ2-1,CAGSLEALVAGLNEQFF,TGTGCCGGCAGCTTAGAGGCCCTGGTAGCGGGGTTAAATGAGCAGTTCTTC
TRBV11-2,11,.,.,TRBJ2-7,CANSPGCEQYF,TGTGCCAACAGTCCAGGCTGTGAGCAGTACTTC
TRBV4-3,17,.,few,TRBJ1-4,CANSQEWSRSQGEKLLF,TGCGCCAACAGCCAAGAGTGGTCCAGGAGCCAGGGTGAAAAACTGCTTTTT
TRBV4-1,16,.,.,TRBJ1-2,CASSPTWGARYYGYTF,TGCGCCAGCAGCCCGACATGGGGCGCGAGGTACTATGGTTACACCTTC
TRBV24-1,16,TRBD2,few,TRBJ2-1,CATSDPRLAGGNEQFF,TGTGCCACCAGTGATCCCCGGCTAGCGGGTGGTAATGAGCAGTTCTTC
TRBV18,18,.,few,TRBJ2-1,CASSRTGRRRETHNEQFF,TGTGCCAGCTCACGGACAGGGCGGCGGCGGGAGACCCACAATGAGCAGTTCTTC
TRBV4-3,16,TRBD1,.,TRBJ2-3,CASSQEGRGQSDTQYF,TGCGCCAGCAGCCAAGAAGGCAGGGGGCAATCAGATACGCAATATTTT
TRBV11-1,15,TRBD1,.,TRBJ2-1,CASSLGQGSHNEQLF,TGTGCTAGCAGCTTGGGACAGGGCTCTCACAATGAGCAGCTCTTC
TRBV10-1,13,.,.,TRBJ1-1,CASSESRVSEASF,TGCGCCAGCAGTGAATCCAGGGTAAGTGAAGCTTCCTTT
TRBV6-2/TRBV6-3,17,.,.,TRBJ1-3,CASRLLDSADPGNTIYF,TGTGCCAGCAGACTCCTCGACAGTGCCGACCCTGGGAACACCATATATTTT
TRBV10-3,14,.,.,TRBJ1-1,CAINGDWVSTEAFF,TGTGCCATCAATGGGGACTGGGTGAGCACTGAAGCTTTCTTT
TRBV12-3/TRBV12-4,15,.,.,TRBJ2-2,CASRGWDKNTGELFF,TGCGCCAGCCGTGGGTGGGACAAAAACACCGGGGAGCTGTTTTTT
TRBV19,15,.,.,TRBJ1-1,CASSRGGALNTEAFF,TGTGCCAGTAGTAGAGGAGGGGCTTTGAACACTGAAGCTTTCTTT
TRBV4-2,15,.,.,TRBJ2-2,CASSSPTSGAVELFF,TGTGCCAGCAGCTCTCCAACTAGTGGGGCCGTGGAGCTGTTTTTT
TRBV2,13,.,.,TRBJ1-5,CASSERRVQPQHF,TGTGCCAGCAGTGAACGGAGGGTTCAGCCCCAGCATTTT
TRBV7-8,16,TRBD1,.,TRBJ1-1,CASDRGRGRENNEAFF,TGTGCCAGCGATAGGGGGCGGGGGCGAGAGAACAATGAAGCTTTCTTT
TRBV4-1,15,.,.,TRBJ2-6,CVSSQGTSGTNVLTF,TGCGTCAGCAGCCAAGGGACATCTGGGACCAACGTCCTGACTTTC
TRBV11-2,14,.,.,TRBJ1-1,CASNLNRVATEAFF,TGCGCCAGCAACTTAAACAGGGTAGCGACTGAAGCTTTCTTT
TRBV6-5,14,.,once,TRBJ1-1,CASSSAAGGIEAFF,TGTGCCAGCAGTTCCGCGGCAGGAGGCATTGAAGCTTTCTTT
TRBV12-3/TRBV12-4,12,.,once,TRBJ2-3,CATRRDTDTQYF,TGTGCCACCCGGCGAGATACAGATACGCAGTATTTT
TRBV30,13,.,once,TRBJ2-2,CSWSAGLVGGLFF,TGTTCCTGGAGTGCTGGACTTGTCGGGGGGCTGTTTTTT
TRBV11-1,14,.,.,TRBJ2-5,CASSWAEGAETQYF,TGTGCCAGCAGCTGGGCAGAGGGCGCTGAGACCCAGTACTTC